The 14 T cell receptor beta chains presented below share a single source sample, sequenced in a study of blood T cell repertoires in COVID-19. Sequencing used immunoSEQ multiplex PCR; TCRdb keeps in-frame clones, though not all of them. The table has 25,000 to 35,000 clones, roughly 84% seen once; the top ten hold about 25%. The sample consisted of peripheral blood. These receptors all stem from a man between 65 and 79 years old with active COVID-19.

CDR3 coding DNA: TGTGCCAGCAGTTTGGGGAACGCGGGAGGTAGAGATACGCAGTATTTT. Translated: CASSLGNAGGRDTQYF. The chain joins TRBV28 to TRBJ2-3, with 8 bases aligning to TRBD2. This CDR3 comprises 16 residues. Per the germline V gene, CDR1 is MDHEN and CDR2 is SYDVKM. Germline trimming cut 3 bases from V and 5 bases from J; bases unmatched to any gene: 10.

This clone was recorded only once. The V call is TRBV29-1, the J call TRBJ2-1, with D possibly matching TRBD2 (5 bases). V was pared by 3 bases and J by 9 bases, with 15 bases between. Germline CDR1 is SQVTM and CDR2 is ANQGSEA. The CDR3 extends over 13 amino acids. The CDR3 here is CSVETEVPGEQFF. In DNA form, the CDR3 reads TGCAGCGTTGAGACGGAGGTTCCGGGTGAGCAGTTCTTC.

With respect to this clone: The junction differs from germline at one of its ends, possibly a read error. The chain couples TRBV4-2 to TRBJ2-3; 11 nucleotides align to TRBD2. CDR3 length: 13 amino acids. CDR1 and CDR2 (germline): LGHNA, YNFKEQ. CDR3: CASSQEPGLAVLF. The CDR3 bases are TGTGCCAGCAGCCAAGAACCGGGACTAGCGGTATTGTTT.

V and J are TRBV7-3 and TRBJ2-2, with a possible D match to TRBD2 (7 bases). The CDR3 is made up of 15 amino acids. The V gene's germline CDR1 is SGHTA and CDR2 FQGTGA. Trimming left V 5 bases short and J 0 bases short, with 10 bases between. CDR3 DNA: TGTGCCAGCAGCCCGGGGGGCCCGAACACCGGGGAGCTGTTTTTT. It codes for CASSPGGPNTGELFF. Complete variable domain (other parts from reference TRBV7-3 and TRBJ2-2): GAGVSQTPSNKVTEKGKYVELRCDPISGHTALYWYRQSLGQGPEFLIYFQGTGAADDSGLPNDRFFAVRPEGSVSTLKIQRTERGDSAVYLCASSPGGPNTGELFFGEGSRLTVL.

As regards this clone: Mismatch with germline at one junction end may stem from a read error. This rearrangement joins TRBV7-7 to TRBJ2-1; 9 bases align to TRBD1. The CDR3 is made up of 13 amino acids. Germline loops: CDR1 SSHAT, CDR2 FNYEAQ (reference sequence). The CDR3 loop is CASSLGTGNEQFF. CDR3 coding DNA: TGTGCTAGCAGCTTAGGGACAGGGAATGAGCAGTTCTTC.

The chain joins TRBV5-8 to TRBJ2-3; D uncertain. The ends were cut back, 4 bases at V and 2 bases at J, with 17 bases in the middle. Germline V lookup: CDR1 SGHTS, CDR2 YDEGEE. The CDR3 extends over 16 amino acids. CDR3 nucleotide sequence: TGTGCCAGCAGCCTCCAGACTTCCCCCTCCACAGATACGCAGTATTTT. This gives the protein CASSLQTSPSTDTQYF.

The V call is TRBV9, the J call TRBJ2-2; TRBD1 matches at 9 bases. This CDR3 region has 17 residues. Germline V gives CDR1 SGDLS, CDR2 YYNGEE. V shed 0 bases, J shed 0 bases, and the junction held 3 bases outside the gene matches. CDR3 residues: CASSVGTGVSNTGELFF. As DNA, the CDR3 is TGTGCCAGCAGCGTAGGGACAGGGGTTTCGAACACCGGGGAGCTGTTTTTT.

This clone was observed a few times. The V call is TRBV5-6, the J call TRBJ1-2, with D hard to call. Looked up from germline, CDR1 is SGHDT and CDR2 is YYEEEE. V was cut by 3 bases and J by 5 bases, with 5 bases left in between. The CDR3 has 11 amino acids. Here the CDR3 DNA reads TGTGCCAGCAGCTCCGGGTATGGCTACACCTTC. Encoded protein: CASSSGYGYTF.

The rearrangement links TRBV27 to TRBJ2-7; D is uncertain. This CDR3 comprises 13 residues. The germline gives CDR1 MNHEY, CDR2 SMNVEV (reference sequence). Trimming shortened V by 6 bases and J by 2 bases, and 11 bases separated the two germline ends. The CDR3 sequence: CASSHHSAYEQYF. CDR3 DNA: TGTGCCAGCAGCCATCACTCGGCCTACGAGCAGTACTTC.

This chain connects TRBV7-3 to TRBJ2-7, with D perhaps TRBD1 (6 bases). Trimming removed 1 base from V and 6 bases from J, with 16 bases in between. CDR1 is SGHTA and CDR2 is FQGTGA in the germline V gene. The CDR3 runs to 15 residues. The CDR3 here is CASSLMALRDTEQYF. CDR3 bases: TGTGCCAGCAGCTTAATGGCACTCCGGGACACCGAGCAGTACTTC.

The V and J genes are TRBV7-9 and TRBJ2-7, with D perhaps TRBD1 (6 bases). V was trimmed by 1 base and J by 3 bases, leaving 13 bases between them. The CDR3 is 15 amino acids. Germline V gene data show CDR1 as SEHNR and CDR2 as FQNEAQ (reference sequence). In DNA form, the CDR3 reads TGTGCCAGCAGCTTAGGGAATGGGGGCCACTACGAGCAGTACTTC. Translated: CASSLGNGGHYEQYF.

The genes are TRBV18 and TRBJ2-7; a weak D match, TRBD2 (6 bases). Germline CDR1 is KGHSH and CDR2 is LQKENI. This CDR3 is 14 amino acids long. Trimming pared 3 bases from V and 7 bases from J, leaving 16 bases between. CDR3 region: CASSPRDSRWEQYF. The CDR3 region has the DNA TGTGCCAGCTCACCCCGGGACTCCAGGTGGGAGCAGTACTTC.

The chain combines TRBV28 with TRBJ2-1, with D unclear. The length of the CDR3 is 13 residues. V was trimmed by 5 bases and J by 10 bases, leaving 15 bases between them. Germline CDR1 is MDHEN and CDR2 is SYDVKM. DNA for the CDR3: TGTGCCAGCAGTGAGACTGCCCGGAACGAGCAGTTCTTC. Its protein product is CASSETARNEQFF.

This rearrangement joins TRBV5-1 to TRBJ2-1, with 7 positions matching TRBD2. Germline V gene data show CDR1 as SGHRS and CDR2 as YFSETQ. CDR3 length: 16 amino acids. The ends lost 2 bases at V and 0 bases at J; junction bases unmatched: 5. The CDR3 here is CASSLGTSVSYNEQFF. In nucleotides, the CDR3 is TGCGCCAGCAGCTTAGGTACTAGCGTCTCCTACAATGAGCAGTTCTTC.